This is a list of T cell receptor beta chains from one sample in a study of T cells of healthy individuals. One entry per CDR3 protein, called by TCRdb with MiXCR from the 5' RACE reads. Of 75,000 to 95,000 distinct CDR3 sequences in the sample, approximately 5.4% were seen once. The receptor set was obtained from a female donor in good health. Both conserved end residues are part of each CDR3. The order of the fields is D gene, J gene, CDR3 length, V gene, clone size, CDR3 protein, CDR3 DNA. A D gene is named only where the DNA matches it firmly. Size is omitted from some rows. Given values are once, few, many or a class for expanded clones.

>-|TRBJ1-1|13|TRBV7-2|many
CASSPVMNTEAFF
TGTGCCAGCAGCCCGGTAATGAACACTGAAGCTTTCTTT
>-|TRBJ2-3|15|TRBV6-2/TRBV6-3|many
CASSEAGASGDTQYF
TGTGCCAGCAGTGAGGCCGGGGCATCGGGTGATACGCAGTATTTT
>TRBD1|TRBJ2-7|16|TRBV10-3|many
CAISEAGQGGSYEQYF
TGTGCCATCAGTGAGGCGGGACAGGGCGGAAGCTACGAGCAGTACTTC
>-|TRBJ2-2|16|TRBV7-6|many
CASSEGGRIITGELFF
TGTGCCAGCAGCGAGGGGGGACGAATCATCACCGGGGAGCTGTTTTTT
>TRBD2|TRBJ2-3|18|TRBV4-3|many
CASSQDRARGESLDTQYF
TGCGCCAGCAGCCAAGATCGGGCTCGGGGGGAGTCGTTGGATACGCAGTATTTT
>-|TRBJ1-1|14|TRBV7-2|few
CASSNGILRGVAFF
TGTGCCAGCAGCAATGGAATACTCCGAGGGGTGGCTTTCTTT
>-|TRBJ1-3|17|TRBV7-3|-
CASSLLGGGLSGNTIYF
TGTGCCAGCAGCTTACTGGGGGGGGGCCTCTCTGGAAACACCATATATTTT
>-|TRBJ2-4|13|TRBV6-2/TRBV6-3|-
CASSDWTRSIQYF
TGTGCCAGCAGTGATTGGACCAGGAGCATTCAGTACTTC
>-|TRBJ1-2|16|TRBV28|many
CASRDTAAPPNYGYTF
TGTGCCAGCAGGGACACCGCAGCCCCCCCTAACTATGGCTACACCTTC
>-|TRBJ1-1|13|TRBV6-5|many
CASRSGLNTEAFF
TGTGCCAGCAGATCCGGGCTGAACACTGAAGCTTTCTTT
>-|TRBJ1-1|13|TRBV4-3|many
CASSQHQGTEAFF
TGCGCCAGCAGCCAGCATCAAGGGACTGAAGCTTTCTTT
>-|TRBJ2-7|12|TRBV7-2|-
CASSQGPVEQYF
TGTGCCAGCAGCCAAGGACCGGTCGAGCAGTACTTC
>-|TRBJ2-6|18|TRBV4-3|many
CASSQEGDQGTGANVLTF
TGCGCCAGCAGCCAAGAGGGGGACCAGGGTACTGGGGCCAACGTCCTGACTTTC
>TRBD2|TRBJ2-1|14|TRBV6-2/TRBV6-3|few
CASSYLAGYNEQFF
TGTGCCAGCAGTTATCTAGCGGGATACAATGAGCAGTTCTTC
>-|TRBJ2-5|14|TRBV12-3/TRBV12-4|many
CASSLDPSRETQYF
TGTGCCAGCAGCTTGGACCCGTCGAGAGAGACCCAGTACTTC
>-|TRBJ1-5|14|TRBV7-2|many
CASSLAGGNQPQHF
TGTGCCAGCAGCCTCGCGGGGGGCAATCAGCCCCAGCATTTT
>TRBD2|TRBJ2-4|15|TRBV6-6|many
CASSSYSGDGDIQYF
TGTGCCAGCAGTTCCTATAGCGGGGATGGAGACATTCAGTACTTC
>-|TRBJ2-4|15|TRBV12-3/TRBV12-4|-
CASSLSELAKNIQYF
TGTGCCAGCAGTTTATCCGAACTAGCCAAAAACATTCAGTACTTC
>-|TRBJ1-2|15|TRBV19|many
CASSWTFGGNYGYTF
TGTGCCAGTAGTTGGACATTTGGGGGAAACTATGGCTACACCTTC
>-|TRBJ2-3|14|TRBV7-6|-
CASRSGIITDTQYF
TGTGCCAGCAGATCCGGGATAATCACAGATACGCAGTATTTT
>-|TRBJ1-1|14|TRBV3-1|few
CASSREGGRTEAFF
TGTGCCAGCAGCCGGGAGGGGGGGCGGACTGAAGCTTTCTTT
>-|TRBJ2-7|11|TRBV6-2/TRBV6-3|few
CASSYGIEQYF
TGTGCCAGCAGTTATGGAATAGAGCAGTACTTC
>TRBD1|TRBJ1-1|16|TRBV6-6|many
CASSFTGTGADTEAFF
TGTGCCAGCAGTTTTACCGGGACAGGGGCGGACACTGAAGCTTTCTTT
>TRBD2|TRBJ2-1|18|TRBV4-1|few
CASSQEGTSGSSYNEQFF
TGCGCCAGCAGCCAAGAAGGAACTAGCGGGAGCTCCTACAATGAGCAGTTCTTC
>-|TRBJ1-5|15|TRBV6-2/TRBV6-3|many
CASSYEMGGNQPQHF
TGTGCCAGCAGTTACGAAATGGGCGGCAATCAGCCCCAGCATTTT
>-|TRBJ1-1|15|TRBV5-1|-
CASSLGPEVGTEAFF
TGCGCCAGCAGCCTCGGCCCGGAAGTTGGCACTGAAGCTTTCTTT